This T cell receptor (beta chain) was recovered during a study of OX40 agonist ivuxolimab in advanced cancers. Across the study: Ivuxolimab doses were 0.01, 0.1, 0.3, 1.5, 3 or 10 mg/kg every 2 weeks. Past anti-PD-1, anti-PD-L1 or anti-CTLA-4 therapy was accepted, and 35% to 45% had received some. General observations from the study: Partial responders at 0.1-3.0 mg/kg showed near-lowest clonal expansion.

A word on this clone: The antigen is unknown.

TCRdb keeps only in-frame clones here, not all; method: immunoSEQ multiplex PCR. Here the sample spans about 37,000 clones, around four fifths being singletons. Blood sampling was done at baseline, cycle 4 day 1, and cycle 7 day 1. The TCR comes from an adult with an advanced solid tumor such as melanoma, head and neck, liver or kidney cancer. Source: CD4+ or CD8+ T cells sorted from blood, taken in a trial of the OX40 agonist ivuxolimab.

The CDR3 sequence is CASSPGNRNQETQYF. For the CDR3, the DNA is TGTGCCAGCAGTCCGGGAAACCGAAACCAAGAGACCCAGTACTTC. This chain uses TRBV6-5 with TRBJ2-5; perhaps TRBD2 as D (5 bases). Deletions cut 5 bases from V and 0 bases from J, with 13 bases between. Germline lookup yields CDR1 MNHEY and CDR2 SVGAGI. The CDR3 extends over 15 amino acids.